The 30 T cell receptor beta chains presented below share a single source sample, sequenced in a study of T-cell reconstitution after alpha-beta-depleted transplantation in children. Library preparation (for TCRbeta) was performed with unique molecular identifiers. TCRdb itself ran the PCR reads through MiXCR, one entry per CDR3 protein. The table includes roughly 500,000 distinct CDR3 sequences, under 15% detected once. This sample comprised PBMCs from the stem cell graft donor, obtained from the stem cell graft. These receptors originate from a human donor who donated a stem cell graft to a child with combined immunodeficiency.

The chain recombines TRBV20-1 with TRBJ2-1; no definite D call. Looked up from germline, CDR1 is DFQATT and CDR2 is SNEGSKA (reference sequence). The length of the CDR3 is 13 residues. Trimming removed 3 bases from V and 3 bases from J, with 9 bases in between. The CDR3 loop reads CSASARFYNEQFF. The CDR3, as DNA: TGCAGTGCTAGCGCTAGGTTCTACAATGAGCAGTTCTTC.

This clonotype was seen a handful of times. This chain links TRBV7-6 with TRBJ2-3; D perhaps matches TRBD1 (5 bases). This CDR3 has 14 amino acids. The V end was cut by 6 bases, the J end by 2 bases, with 12 bases between. The germline V gene encodes CDR1 SGHVS and CDR2 FNYEAQ. CDR3 coding DNA: TGTGCCAGCAGTCCTTTTGGGGCCACAGATACGCAGTATTTT. The encoded protein is CASSPFGATDTQYF.

This clonotype was counted between two and nine times. The chain carries TRBV5-1 and TRBJ2-3, with 8 bases fitting TRBD1. The CDR3 loop spans 17 amino acids. J gave up 6 bases and V 4 bases, and 16 bases lay outside the gene matches. Germline V gene data show CDR1 as SGHRS and CDR2 as YFSETQ. The CDR3 loop reads CASSAWTGRSGGDTQYF. CDR3 bases: TGCGCCAGCAGCGCCTGGACAGGGCGTTCCGGAGGGGATACGCAGTATTTT.

The V call is TRBV6-5, the J call TRBJ2-1, with 12 nucleotides matching TRBD2. Per germline, CDR1 MNHEY and CDR2 SVGAGI. The CDR3 spans 16 residues. The junction had 8 bases not matched to a gene; V was cut back by 2 bases and J by 9 bases. The CDR3 DNA is TGTGCCAGCAGTTACCCGGGGACTAGCGGGTTGATTGAGCAGTTCTTC. Translated: CASSYPGTSGLIEQFF.

The chain carries TRBV27 and TRBJ1-1; maybe TRBD1 (6 bases). In germline, CDR1 is MNHEY, CDR2 SMNVEV (reference sequence). V was cut by 6 bases and J by 6 bases, with 17 bases left in between. The CDR3 loop spans 14 amino acids. The CDR3 DNA reads TGTGCCAGCAGGCCGGGGGCACCGATGGCTGAAGCTTTCTTT. Its protein product is CASRPGAPMAEAFF.

A few counts support this clonotype. The V and J genes are TRBV7-9 and TRBJ2-7; TRBD1 or TRBD2 may be the D gene (6 bases each). CDR3 length equals 14 residues. CDR1 is SEHNR and CDR2 is FQNEAQ in the germline V gene (reference sequence). V gave up 4 bases and J gave up 1 base, with 11 bases separating them. The DNA for the CDR3 is TGTGCCAGCAGCTCTAGGGGGGAGTCCTACGAGCAGTACTTC. Amino acids: CASSSRGESYEQYF.

In this sample, this clonotype turned up many times. One end of the junction fails to match germline, which may point to a read error. The chain has TRBV7-7 and TRBJ1-3; D not resolved. Germline-derived CDR1 and CDR2 are SSHAT and FNYEAQ (reference sequence). This CDR3 region has 13 residues. CDR3 residues: CASSLGRGNTIYF. CDR3 DNA sequence: TGTGCTAGCAGCTTAGGCAGAGGAAACACCATATATTTT.

This clonotype appeared many times. This rearrangement joins TRBV12-3 or TRBV12-4 to TRBJ2-3; 11 bases fit TRBD2. Trimming removed 4 bases from V and 1 base from J; junction bases left unmatched: 1. The CDR3 is 15 amino acids. CDR3: CASSWGLAGTDTQYF. The CDR3 DNA follows: TGTGCCAGCAGTTGGGGACTAGCGGGCACAGATACGCAGTATTTT.

There are many counts of this clonotype. The CDR3 DNA is TGCAGCGTTGTGTTTCAGGGGGACTACGAGCAGTACTTC. Translated: CSVVFQGDYEQYF. The chain couples TRBV29-1 to TRBJ2-7, with 7 nucleotides matching TRBD1. The CDR3 has 13 amino acids. Germline V gene lookup returns CDR1 SQVTM and CDR2 ANQGSEA. The V segment lost 4 bases and the J segment 3 bases; nucleotides outside the gene matches: 6.

V is TRBV20-1 and J is TRBJ2-5; TRBD2 agrees at 9 bases. CDR1 DFQATT and CDR2 SNEGSKA come from the germline V gene (reference sequence). J was trimmed by 3 bases and V by 5 bases; bases with no gene match: 7. The CDR3 totals 14 residues. CDR3 sequence (DNA): TGCAGTGCTTCGAGTAGCGGGAGAAAAGAGACCCAGTACTTC. Translating it yields CSASSSGRKETQYF.

The chain links TRBV29-1 to TRBJ2-1; 7 nucleotides agree with TRBD1. The J segment lost 2 bases and the V segment lost 4 bases, leaving 14 bases of the junction unmatched. Germline V lookup: CDR1 SQVTM, CDR2 ANQGSEA. The CDR3 loop spans 17 amino acids. The CDR3, as DNA: TGCAGCGTTGCGGGCATCCCAGGGGGAAAAGCCTACAATGAGCAGTTCTTC. Its translation is CSVAGIPGGKAYNEQFF.

This clonotype was picked up many times. The chain links TRBV20-1 to TRBJ2-1, with D possibly matching TRBD2 (6 bases). This CDR3 is 15 amino acids long. V lost 3 bases and J 2 bases, leaving 14 bases between the germline ends. The germline gives CDR1 DFQATT, CDR2 SNEGSKA (reference sequence). The CDR3 DNA sequence: TGCAGTGCTAGCAGCTCCGGCGGGGCCTACAATGAGCAGTTCTTC. Translating it yields CSASSSGGAYNEQFF.

This clonotype has only a few counts. The gene calls are TRBV29-1 and TRBJ2-1; 8 bases fit TRBD2. J gave up 11 bases and V 0 bases, and 9 bases lay outside the gene matches. There are 14 residues in the CDR3. Germline V gives CDR1 SQVTM, CDR2 ANQGSEA. In nucleotides, the CDR3 is TGCAGCGTTGAAGATGAGCTAGCGGGTAATAAGCAGTTCTTC. It translates to CSVEDELAGNKQFF.

The chain joins TRBV29-1 to TRBJ2-7, with D maybe TRBD1 (5 bases). The V end was cut by 1 base, the J end by 3 bases, with 7 bases between. The CDR3 sequence is 12 residues long. Germline V gene sequence: CDR1 SQVTM, CDR2 ANQGSEA. As DNA, the CDR3 is TGCAGCGTTGAAGTGGACAACTACGAGCAGTACTTC. It specifies CSVEVDNYEQYF.

This clonotype was counted at least ten times. V is TRBV7-3 and J is TRBJ1-1; a weak D match, TRBD1 (5 bases). There are 14 residues in the CDR3. The V end lost 3 bases, the J end lost 1 base, and 9 bases lay between the germline ends. Germline V gene data show CDR1 as SGHTA and CDR2 as FQGTGA. The CDR3 DNA sequence: TGTGCCAGCAGCTTGGGACCTTCGAACACTGAAGCTTTCTTT. Its protein product is CASSLGPSNTEAFF.

This clonotype was seen ten or more times. V and J are TRBV6-1 and TRBJ1-2; D gene unclear. CDR3 length equals 14 residues. CDR1 is MNHNS and CDR2 is SASEGT in the germline V gene. Trimming shortened V by 5 bases and J by 2 bases, and 12 bases separated the two germline ends. In nucleotides, the CDR3 is TGTGCCAGCAGTCCGGACGGAGCAAACTATGGCTACACCTTC. This gives the protein CASSPDGANYGYTF.

This clonotype has only a few counts. The chain combines TRBV4-2 with TRBJ1-2; 8 nucleotides agree with TRBD1. Germline-derived CDR1 and CDR2 are LGHNA and YNFKEQ. V trimming: 1 base; J trimming: 1 base; junction bases outside the gene matches: 5. The CDR3 extends over 16 amino acids. The CDR3 loop is CASSQAGTGVNYGYTF. The CDR3 region has the DNA TGTGCCAGCAGCCAAGCCGGGACAGGTGTTAACTATGGCTACACCTTC.

This clonotype was seen a few times. This chain joins TRBV7-8 and TRBJ2-3, with 8 nucleotides matching TRBD2. The CDR3 sequence is 17 residues long. V was pared by 4 bases and J by 4 bases, with 13 bases of the junction left unmatched. Germline CDR1 and CDR2: SGHVS and FQNEAQ. The DNA of the CDR3 is TGTGCCAGCAGCTCCACCCCCCCGGGACTAGGATCAGATACGCAGTATTTT. Amino acids: CASSSTPPGLGSDTQYF.

The chain couples TRBV20-1 to TRBJ2-2; 7 positions agree with TRBD2. The CDR3 is 13 residues long. Germline values: CDR1 DFQATT, CDR2 SNEGSKA (reference sequence). The V and J ends lost 6 bases and 2 bases, in that order; junction bases with no gene match: 3. The CDR3 coding sequence is TGCAGTGCCCAGCGGGACAACACCGGGGAGCTGTTTTTT. It translates to CSAQRDNTGELFF.

This sequence joins TRBV6-5 and TRBJ2-5, with 14 positions matching TRBD2. The germline V gene has CDR1 MNHEY and CDR2 SVGAGI. Trimming took 0 bases from V and 3 from J; bases not matched to a gene: 3. The CDR3 length is 17 residues. CDR3 sequence: CASSYSPGLAGEETQYF. CDR3 nucleotides: TGTGCCAGCAGTTACTCGCCGGGACTAGCGGGAGAAGAGACCCAGTACTTC.

The chain recombines TRBV12-3 or TRBV12-4 with TRBJ2-7; 13 bases match TRBD2. The length of the CDR3 is 16 residues. The V gene end was trimmed by 5 bases and the J gene end by 0 bases; junction bases not matched to a gene: 4. CDR3 nucleotides: TGTGCCAGCAGTCGACGGACTAGCGGGAGCTCCTACGAGCAGTACTTC. It translates to CASSRRTSGSSYEQYF.

The sample holds a few counts of this clonotype. This rearrangement joins TRBV12-3 or TRBV12-4 to TRBJ2-7; D unresolved. Trimming cost V 5 bases and J 4 bases, with 15 bases left between them. This CDR3 has 14 amino acids. The CDR3 sequence is CASSPVSVGYEQYF. The CDR3 bases are TGTGCCAGCAGTCCCGTCTCGGTTGGGTACGAGCAGTACTTC.

This clonotype appeared a single time. The chain links TRBV9 to TRBJ2-1, with 11 bases identical to TRBD2. Germline values: CDR1 SGDLS, CDR2 YYNGEE. With 5 bases clipped from V and 4 bases from J, the junction kept 5 bases outside the gene matches. CDR3 length equals 15 residues. Written as DNA, the CDR3 is TGTGCCAGCAGTGCGACTAGCGGGACTTACAATGAGCAGTTCTTC. It yields the protein CASSATSGTYNEQFF.

This clonotype was found many times. The chain combines TRBV7-2 with TRBJ1-1, with D possibly being TRBD1 (6 bases). Trimming pared 3 bases from V and 0 bases from J, leaving 11 bases between. Germline values: CDR1 SGHTA, CDR2 FQGNSA. This CDR3 region has 15 residues. CDR3 coding DNA: TGTGCCAGCAGCTTGCGGACAGACATGAACACTGAAGCTTTCTTT. This encodes CASSLRTDMNTEAFF.

The sample holds a few counts of this clonotype. J is TRBJ2-1 and V is TRBV6-2 or TRBV6-3, with 10 bases identical to TRBD2. The CDR3 loop spans 15 amino acids. The germline V gene has CDR1 MNHEY and CDR2 SVGEGT. V trimming: 10 bases; J trimming: 5 bases; junction bases outside the gene matches: 11. CDR3 in amino acids: CATSLLAGANNEQFF. The DNA of the CDR3 is TGTGCCACCTCTCTGCTAGCGGGAGCCAACAATGAGCAGTTCTTC.

V gene TRBV9 combines with J gene TRBJ2-7; 7 bases line up with TRBD2. V trimming: 3 bases; J trimming: 2 bases; junction bases outside the gene matches: 5. The germline CDR1 and CDR2 sequences are SGDLS and YYNGEE. The CDR3 is 14 amino acids. In nucleotides, the CDR3 is TGTGCCAGCAGCGGCGGGACTAACCCCTACGAGCAGTACTTC. This gives the protein CASSGGTNPYEQYF.

The V and J genes are TRBV5-1 and TRBJ2-5, with 14 positions matching TRBD2. Per the germline V gene, CDR1 is SGHRS and CDR2 is YFSETQ. CDR3 length equals 18 residues. V trimming: 4 bases; J trimming: 4 bases; junction bases outside the gene matches: 12. CDR3 sequence reads: CASSVGTSGSPPPETQYF. The CDR3 DNA follows: TGCGCCAGCAGCGTCGGGACTAGCGGGAGCCCCCCCCCAGAGACCCAGTACTTC.

This clonotype showed up many times. The chain uses TRBV9 and TRBJ1-5; TRBD1 aligns across 7 bases. With 3 bases clipped from V and 4 bases from J, the junction kept 7 bases outside the gene matches. CDR1 and CDR2 (germline): SGDLS, YYNGEE. The CDR3 sequence is 15 residues long. The CDR3 loop reads CASSEEGQSNQPQHF. Here the CDR3 DNA reads TGTGCCAGCAGCGAGGAGGGACAGTCTAATCAGCCCCAGCATTTT.

This sequence joins TRBV12-3 or TRBV12-4 and TRBJ2-3, with TRBD2 matching 10 bases. The CDR3 runs 17 residues. V lost 5 bases, J lost 5 bases, and 13 bases stayed unmatched. The CDR3 DNA is TGTGCCAGCAGTGCAAGGGTACTAGCGGGACCCCGAGATACGCAGTATTTT. This translates into CASSARVLAGPRDTQYF.

This clonotype was seen at least ten times. V is TRBV5-5 and J is TRBJ2-1; D is possibly TRBD2 (5 bases). The germline V and J ends were trimmed by 3 bases and 0 bases, with 10 bases remaining between them. In germline, CDR1 is SGHKS, CDR2 YYEKEE (reference sequence). This CDR3 is 15 amino acids long. The CDR3 DNA follows: TGTGCCAGCAGCTGGACCCGGGGCTCCTACAATGAGCAGTTCTTC. This codes for CASSWTRGSYNEQFF.